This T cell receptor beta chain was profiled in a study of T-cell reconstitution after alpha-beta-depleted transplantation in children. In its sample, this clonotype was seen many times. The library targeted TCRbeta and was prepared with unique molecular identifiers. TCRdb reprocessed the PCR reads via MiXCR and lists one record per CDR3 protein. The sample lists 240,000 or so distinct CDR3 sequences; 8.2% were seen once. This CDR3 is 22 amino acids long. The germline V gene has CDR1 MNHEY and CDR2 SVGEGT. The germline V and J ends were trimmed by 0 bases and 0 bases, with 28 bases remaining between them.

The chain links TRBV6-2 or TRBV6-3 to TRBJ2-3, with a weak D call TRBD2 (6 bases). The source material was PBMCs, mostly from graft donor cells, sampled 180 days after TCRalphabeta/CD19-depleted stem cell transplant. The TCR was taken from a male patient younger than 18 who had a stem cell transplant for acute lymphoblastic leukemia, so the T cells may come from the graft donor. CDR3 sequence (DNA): TGTGCCAGCAGTTACTCGGGGAACGGGCGGAGGGGTAGGACTTACAGCACAGATACGCAGTATTTT. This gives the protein CASSYSGNGRRGRTYSTDTQYF.